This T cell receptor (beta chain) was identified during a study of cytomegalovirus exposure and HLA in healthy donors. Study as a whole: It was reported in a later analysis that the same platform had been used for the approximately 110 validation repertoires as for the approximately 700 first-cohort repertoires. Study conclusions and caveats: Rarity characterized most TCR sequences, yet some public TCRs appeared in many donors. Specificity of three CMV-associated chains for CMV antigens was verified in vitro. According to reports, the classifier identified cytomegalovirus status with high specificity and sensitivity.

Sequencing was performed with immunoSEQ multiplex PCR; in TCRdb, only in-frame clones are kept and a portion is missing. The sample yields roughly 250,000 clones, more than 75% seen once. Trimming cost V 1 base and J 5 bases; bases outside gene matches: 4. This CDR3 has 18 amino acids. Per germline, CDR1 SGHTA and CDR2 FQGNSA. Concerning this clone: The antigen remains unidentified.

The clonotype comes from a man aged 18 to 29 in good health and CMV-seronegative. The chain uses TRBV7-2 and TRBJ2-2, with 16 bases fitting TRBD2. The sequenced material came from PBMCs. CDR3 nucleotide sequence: TGTGCCAGCAGCTTAGAGGGACTAGCGGGAGGGGGGACCGGGGAGCTGTTTTTT. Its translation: CASSLEGLAGGGTGELFF.